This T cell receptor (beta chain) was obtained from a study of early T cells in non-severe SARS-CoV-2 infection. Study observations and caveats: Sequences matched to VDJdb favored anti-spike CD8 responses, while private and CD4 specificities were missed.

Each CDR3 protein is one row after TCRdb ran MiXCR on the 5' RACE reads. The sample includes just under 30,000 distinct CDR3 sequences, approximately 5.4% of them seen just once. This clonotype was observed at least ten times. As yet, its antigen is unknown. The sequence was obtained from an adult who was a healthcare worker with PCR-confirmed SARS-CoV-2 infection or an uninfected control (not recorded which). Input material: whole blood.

The DNA of the CDR3 is TGTGCCAGCATAGAGAAGAGAGGGCATGAGCAGTTCTTC. It translates to CASIEKRGHEQFF. The chain joins TRBV6-5 to TRBJ2-1; D may be TRBD2 (5 bases). This CDR3 is 13 amino acids long. V lost 7 bases and J 8 bases, leaving 15 bases between the germline ends. Germline CDR1 MNHEY, CDR2 SVGAGI.